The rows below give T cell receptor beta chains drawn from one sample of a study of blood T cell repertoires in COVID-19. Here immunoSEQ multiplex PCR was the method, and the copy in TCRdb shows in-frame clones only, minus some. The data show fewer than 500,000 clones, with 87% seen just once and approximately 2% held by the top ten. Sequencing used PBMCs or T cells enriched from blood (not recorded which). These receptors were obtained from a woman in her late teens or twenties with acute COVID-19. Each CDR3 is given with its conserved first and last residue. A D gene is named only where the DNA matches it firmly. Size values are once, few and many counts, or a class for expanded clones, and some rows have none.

TGTGCCAGCAGCCTTCGGACAGGGTATCGAGGCTACACCTTC,CASSLRTGYRGYTF,TRBJ1-2,.,TRBV11-2,TRBD1
TGTGCCAGTACGGACAGTTCTTTCTATGGCTACACCTTC,CASTDSSFYGYTF,TRBJ1-2,.,TRBV19,.
TGTGCCAGCGGCGACAGGGAGTATGGCTACACCTTC,CASGDREYGYTF,TRBJ1-2,.,TRBV7-9,TRBD1
TGTGCCAGCAGCTACAGGGATTTCTACGAGCAGTACTTC,CASSYRDFYEQYF,TRBJ2-7,.,TRBV2,.
TGTGCCAGCGCTGGGACAGTCTATGGCTACACCTTC,CASAGTVYGYTF,TRBJ1-2,few,TRBV28,TRBD1
TGTGCCAGCACCCCAGGGACAGCCAGCTATAATTCACCCCTCCACTTT,CASTPGTASYNSPLHF,TRBJ1-6,.,TRBV7-9,TRBD1
TGTGCCAGCAGCGTAGGGGCTAGCGGGGGACGCCAAGAGACCCAGTACTTC,CASSVGASGGRQETQYF,TRBJ2-5,.,TRBV9,TRBD2
TGTGCCAGCAGCTCAACCGGGACAGGGGCGATGACCCAGTACTTC,CASSSTGTGAMTQYF,TRBJ2-5,.,TRBV28,TRBD1
TGCGCCAGCAGCCCCGGGACAGGGACTGAAGCTTTCTTT,CASSPGTGTEAFF,TRBJ1-1,.,TRBV4-1,TRBD1
TGCGCCAGCAGCCAAGGACAGGGGGAGACCCAGTACTTC,CASSQGQGETQYF,TRBJ2-5,.,TRBV4-1,TRBD1
TGTGCCAGCAGTGAAGCCCGCCAGGGTACATGGATCTACGAGCAGTACTTC,CASSEARQGTWIYEQYF,TRBJ2-7,.,TRBV2,.
TGTGCCAGCAGTTTATTGTCCTCCTTCTATGGCTACACCTTC,CASSLLSSFYGYTF,TRBJ1-2,.,TRBV28,.
TGTGCCAGCAGCTTGCTGGACTCGAGTTTGTCAGTTCAGCCCCAGCATTTT,CASSLLDSSLSVQPQHF,TRBJ1-5,.,TRBV5-5,.
TGTGCCAGCAGTTATTTGGGGGCACTTTCACCCCTCCACTTT,CASSYLGALSPLHF,TRBJ1-6,.,TRBV6-5,.
TGTGCCAGTAGTATGTACAGGGAAGGCTACACCTTC,CASSMYREGYTF,TRBJ1-2,.,TRBV19,.
TGCAGCGTTGAAGACCCCGGGGGGACCCAGCATTTT,CSVEDPGGTQHF,TRBJ1-5,.,TRBV29-1,.
TGTGCCAGCAGCTTTGGGCCCTACGAGCAGTACTTC,CASSFGPYEQYF,TRBJ2-7,few,TRBV7-9,.
TGTGCCAGCAGGACTAGCCACAATGAGCAGTTCTTC,CASRTSHNEQFF,TRBJ2-1,.,TRBV28,TRBD2
TGTGCCAGCAGTTCGGACTGGAACACTGAAGCTTTCTTT,CASSSDWNTEAFF,TRBJ1-1,.,TRBV6-5,.
TGTGCCAGCAGCTCAGGGTTTGGAAACACCATATATTTT,CASSSGFGNTIYF,TRBJ1-3,.,TRBV9,.
TGTGCCAGCAGTTCGGAGGATAATGAAAAACTGTTTTTT,CASSSEDNEKLFF,TRBJ1-4,.,TRBV27,.
TGTGCCAGCAGGAAAGAAAGACGGACAGGCGCCAATGAAAAACTGTTTTTT,CASRKERRTGANEKLFF,TRBJ1-4,.,TRBV27,TRBD1
TGTGCCATTCAGGGGGAGCAGTACTTC,CAIQGEQYF,TRBJ2-7,.,TRBV19,.
TGTGCCAGCAGTTTTATAACGAACACCGGGGAGCTGTTTTTT,CASSFITNTGELFF,TRBJ2-2,.,TRBV27,.
TGTGCCAGCACTCCAGGAAGGTTCGGTAGCGCGTCCTATGGCTACACCTTC,CASTPGRFGSASYGYTF,TRBJ1-2,.,TRBV25-1,.
TGTGCCAGCCGCCTCCCCGGGACAGGCGACAACTATGGCTACACCTTC,CASRLPGTGDNYGYTF,TRBJ1-2,.,TRBV5-8,TRBD1
TGTGCCAGCAGCCCCTACGGTGTGAAGAACACTGAAGCTTTCTTT,CASSPYGVKNTEAFF,TRBJ1-1,.,TRBV7-9,.
TGTGCCAGCAGCTTAGCGGGGGACAGGGGCACTGAAGCTTTCTTT,CASSLAGDRGTEAFF,TRBJ1-1,.,TRBV7-9,TRBD1
TGCGCCAGCAGCCAAGATTGGGCAGGGCGCCCTGAAAAACTGTTTTTT,CASSQDWAGRPEKLFF,TRBJ1-4,.,TRBV4-3,.
TGTGCCAGCAGTCAACCCGGACTAGCGGGGGGAACTGAGCAGTTCTTC,CASSQPGLAGGTEQFF,TRBJ2-1,.,TRBV5-4,TRBD2
TGTGCCAGCAGCGCACAGGGTGCCCCAAACACCGGGGAGCTGTTTTTT,CASSAQGAPNTGELFF,TRBJ2-2,.,TRBV9,.
TGTGCCTCCTCAGTCGGGTCCTCCTACGAGCAGTACTTC,CASSVGSSYEQYF,TRBJ2-7,.,TRBV30,.
TGTGCCAGTAAGACAGGGAACACAGATACGCAGTATTTT,CASKTGNTDTQYF,TRBJ2-3,.,TRBV11-2,TRBD1
TGTGCCAGCAGCCAAGACCCCCCGGGACAGGGGGCTCGCTACGAGCAGTACTTC,CASSQDPPGQGARYEQYF,TRBJ2-7,.,TRBV3-1/TRBV3-2,TRBD1
TGCGCCAGCAGACGTAACGGGAAACCGCCGTACGAGCAGTACTTC,CASRRNGKPPYEQYF,TRBJ2-7,.,TRBV5-1,.